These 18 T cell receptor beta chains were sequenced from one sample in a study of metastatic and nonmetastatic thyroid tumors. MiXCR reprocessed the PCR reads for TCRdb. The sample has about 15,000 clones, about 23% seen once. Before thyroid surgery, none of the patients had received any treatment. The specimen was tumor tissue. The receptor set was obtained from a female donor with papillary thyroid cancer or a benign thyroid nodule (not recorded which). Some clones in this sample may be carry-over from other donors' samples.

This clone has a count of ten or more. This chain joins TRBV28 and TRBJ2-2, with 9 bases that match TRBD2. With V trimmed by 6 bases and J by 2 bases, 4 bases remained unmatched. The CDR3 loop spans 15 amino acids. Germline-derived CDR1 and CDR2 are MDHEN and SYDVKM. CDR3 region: CASSPTSGNTGELFF. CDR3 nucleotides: TGTGCCAGCAGCCCGACTAGCGGCAACACCGGGGAGCTGTTTTTT.

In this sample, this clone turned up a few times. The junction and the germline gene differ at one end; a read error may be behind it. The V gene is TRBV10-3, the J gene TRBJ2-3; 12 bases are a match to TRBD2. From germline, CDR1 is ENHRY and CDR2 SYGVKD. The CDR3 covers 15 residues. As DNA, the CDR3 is TGTGCCATCAGTCCTAGCGGGAGGGACGCAGATACGCAGTATTTC. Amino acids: CAISPSGRDADTQYF.

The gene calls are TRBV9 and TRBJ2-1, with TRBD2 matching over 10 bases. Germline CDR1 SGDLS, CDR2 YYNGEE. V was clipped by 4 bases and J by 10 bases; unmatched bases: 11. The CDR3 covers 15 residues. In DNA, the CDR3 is TGTGCCAGCAGCATCAGCGGGAGGGCCGGTAAAGAGCAGTTCTTC. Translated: CASSISGRAGKEQFF.

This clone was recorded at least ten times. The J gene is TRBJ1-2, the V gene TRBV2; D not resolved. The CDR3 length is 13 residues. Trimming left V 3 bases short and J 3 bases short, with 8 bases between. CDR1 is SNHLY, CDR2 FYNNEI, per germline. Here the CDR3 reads CASSDRTYYGYTF. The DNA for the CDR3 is TGTGCCAGCAGTGACCGAACTTACTATGGCTACACCTTC.

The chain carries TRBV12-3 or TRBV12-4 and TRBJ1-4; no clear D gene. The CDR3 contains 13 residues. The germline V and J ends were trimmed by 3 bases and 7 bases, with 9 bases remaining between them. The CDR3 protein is CASSFIGSEKLFF. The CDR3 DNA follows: TGTGCCAGCAGTTTCATTGGTTCTGAAAAACTGTTTTTT.

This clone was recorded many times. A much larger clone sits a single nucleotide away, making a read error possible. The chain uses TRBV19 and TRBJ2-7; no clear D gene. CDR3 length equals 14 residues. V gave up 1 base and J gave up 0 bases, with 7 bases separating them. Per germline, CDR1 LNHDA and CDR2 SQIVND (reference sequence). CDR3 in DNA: TGTGCCAGTAGTATAGGCGGTCCCTCCTACGAGCAGTACTTC. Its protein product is CASSIGGPSYEQYF.

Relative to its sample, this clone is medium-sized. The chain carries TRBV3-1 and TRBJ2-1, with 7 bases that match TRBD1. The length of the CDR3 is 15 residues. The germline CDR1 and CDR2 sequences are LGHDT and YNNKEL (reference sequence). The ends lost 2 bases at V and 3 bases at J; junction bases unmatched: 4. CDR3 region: CASSQRDSLYNEQFF. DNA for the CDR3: TGTGCCAGCAGCCAAAGGGACAGTCTCTACAATGAGCAGTTCTTC.

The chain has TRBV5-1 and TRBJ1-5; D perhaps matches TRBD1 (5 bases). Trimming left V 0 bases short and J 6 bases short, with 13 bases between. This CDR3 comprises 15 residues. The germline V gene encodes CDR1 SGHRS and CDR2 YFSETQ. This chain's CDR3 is CASSLGGATGQPQHF. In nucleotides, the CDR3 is TGCGCCAGCAGCTTGGGTGGGGCCACGGGTCAGCCCCAGCATTTT.

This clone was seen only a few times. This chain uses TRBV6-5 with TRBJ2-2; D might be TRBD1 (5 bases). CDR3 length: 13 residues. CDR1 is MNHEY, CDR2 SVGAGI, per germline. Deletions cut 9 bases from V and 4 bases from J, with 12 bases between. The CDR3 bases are TGTGCCAGTAGTACTGGGGCCACCGGGGAGCTGTTTTTT. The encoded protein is CASSTGATGELFF.

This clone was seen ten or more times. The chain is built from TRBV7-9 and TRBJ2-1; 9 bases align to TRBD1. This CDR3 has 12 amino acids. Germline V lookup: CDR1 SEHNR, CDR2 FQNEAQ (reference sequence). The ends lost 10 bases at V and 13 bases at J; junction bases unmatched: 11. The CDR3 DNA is TGTGCCACCAATGACAGGGGGGGACTACAGTTCTTC. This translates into CATNDRGGLQFF.

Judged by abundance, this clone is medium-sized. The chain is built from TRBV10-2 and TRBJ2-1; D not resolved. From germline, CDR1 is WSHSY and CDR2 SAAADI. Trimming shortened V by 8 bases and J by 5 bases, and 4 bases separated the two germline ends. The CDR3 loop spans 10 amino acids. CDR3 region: CASRHNEQFF. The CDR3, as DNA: TGCGCCAGCCGGCACAATGAGCAGTTCTTC.

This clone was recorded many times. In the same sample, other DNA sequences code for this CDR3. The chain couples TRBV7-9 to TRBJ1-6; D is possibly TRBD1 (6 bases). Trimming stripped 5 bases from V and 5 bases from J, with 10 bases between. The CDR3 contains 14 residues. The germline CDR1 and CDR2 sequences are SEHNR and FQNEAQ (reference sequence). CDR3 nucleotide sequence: TGTGCCAGCAGCCCTCCAGGGGATAATTCACCCCTCCACTTT. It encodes CASSPPGDNSPLHF. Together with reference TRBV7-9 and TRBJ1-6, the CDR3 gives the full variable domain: DTGVSQNPRHKITKRGQNVTFRCDPISEHNRLYWYRQTLGQGPEFLTYFQNEAQLEKSRLLSDRFSAERPKGSFSTLEIQRTEQGDSAMYLCASSPPGDNSPLHFGNGTRLTVT.

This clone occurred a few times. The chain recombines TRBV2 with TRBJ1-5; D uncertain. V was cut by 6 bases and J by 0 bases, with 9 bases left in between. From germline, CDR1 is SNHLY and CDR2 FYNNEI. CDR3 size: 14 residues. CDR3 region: CASSVSCSNQPQHF. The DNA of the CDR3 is TGTGCCAGCAGCGTGTCATGTAGCAATCAGCCCCAGCATTTT.

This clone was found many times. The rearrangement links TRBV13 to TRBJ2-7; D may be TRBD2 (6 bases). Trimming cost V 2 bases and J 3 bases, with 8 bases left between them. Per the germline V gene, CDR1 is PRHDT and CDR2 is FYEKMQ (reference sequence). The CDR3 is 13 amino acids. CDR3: CASSLTSSYEQYF. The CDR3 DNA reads TGTGCCAGCAGCTTAACTAGCAGCTACGAGCAGTACTTC.

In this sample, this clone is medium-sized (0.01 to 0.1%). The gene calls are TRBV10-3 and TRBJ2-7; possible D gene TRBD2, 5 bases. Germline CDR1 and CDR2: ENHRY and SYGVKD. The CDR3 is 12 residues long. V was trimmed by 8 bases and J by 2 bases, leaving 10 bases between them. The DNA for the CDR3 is TGTGCCATCGCTCCCGGGACCTACGAGCAGTACTTC. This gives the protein CAIAPGTYEQYF.

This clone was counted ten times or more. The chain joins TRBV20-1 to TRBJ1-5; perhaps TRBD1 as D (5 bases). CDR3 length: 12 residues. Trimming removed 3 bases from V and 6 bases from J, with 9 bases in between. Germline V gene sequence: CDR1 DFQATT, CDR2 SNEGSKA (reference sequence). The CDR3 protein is CSASQGGQPQHF. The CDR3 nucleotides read TGCAGTGCTAGTCAGGGTGGTCAGCCCCAGCATTTT.

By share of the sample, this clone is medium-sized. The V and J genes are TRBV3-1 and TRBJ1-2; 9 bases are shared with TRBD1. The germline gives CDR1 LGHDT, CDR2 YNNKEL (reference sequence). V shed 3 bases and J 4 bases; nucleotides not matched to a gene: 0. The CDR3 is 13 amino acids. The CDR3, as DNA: TGTGCCAGCAGCCAGACAGGGGGCTATGGCTACACCTTC. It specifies CASSQTGGYGYTF.

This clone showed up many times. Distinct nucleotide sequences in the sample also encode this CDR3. CDR3 DNA sequence: TGCGCCAGCAGCTTGGTGGGGGAGACCCAGTACTTC. Amino acids: CASSLVGETQYF. The chain uses TRBV5-1 and TRBJ2-5; D gene ambiguous. Germline CDR1 and CDR2: SGHRS and YFSETQ. This CDR3 has 12 amino acids. The V end lost 0 bases, the J end lost 5 bases, and 5 bases lay between the germline ends.